The clone carrying this TCR beta chain was seen many times. Its antigen remains unidentified. V was trimmed by 5 bases and J by 0 bases, leaving 17 bases between them. Germline-derived CDR1 and CDR2 are SGHTA and FQGNSA. This CDR3 is built from 17 residues. Single TCR cDNA molecules each had their own unique molecular identifier. TCRdb ran MiXCR on the 5' RACE reads and lists one entry per CDR3 protein. The data hold 60,000 or so distinct CDR3 sequences, with roughly 6.4% observed a single time. The data belong to a study of spatial heterogeneity in lung cancer. Study-wide points: Resection blood, more than follow-up blood, showed ubiquitous expanded tumor TCRs.

The sample's time point: sample taken at primary tumor resection. The donor population consisted of just over 70 patients with untreated, early-stage non-small cell lung cancer. Whole RNA came from tumor, nontumor lung or frozen PBMC and was sequenced without being sorted. The TCR comes from a female donor with early-stage non-small cell lung cancer. This chain connects TRBV7-2 to TRBJ1-5; the D is unclear. Sequences were derived from PBMCs, sampled at surgery. The CDR3 loop reads CASSPSSGSVSNQPQHF. The CDR3 nucleotides read TGTGCCAGCAGCCCCTCCTCTGGTAGTGTTAGCAATCAGCCCCAGCATTTT. The entire variable domain, with the rest obtained from reference TRBV7-2 and TRBJ1-5, is as follows: GAGVSQSPSNKVTEKGKDVELRCDPISGHTALYWYRQSLGQGLEFLIYFQGNSAPDKSGLPSDRFSAERTGGSVSTLTIQRTQQEDSAVYLCASSPSSGSVSNQPQHFGDGTRLSIL.